Included here is one T cell receptor (beta chain) sequence, with context. What it binds is not known. It was version v3.0 of the immunoSEQ assay that was run at survey level. Samples were sequenced targeting roughly 40,000-50,000 T-cell genomes each. The data were produced by immunoSEQ multiplex PCR, yet TCRdb's version contains in-frame clones alone and is incomplete. This sample has around 26,000 clones; 82% occur once, and the top ten carry around 13%. The data stem from a study of long-term antiretroviral therapy in people with HIV. Overall study findings and caveats: Post-treatment diversity went higher with ART but stayed below transplant donor controls. On ART adherence, viral resistance or therapy changes, no data were available. Blood was collected between about 2004 and 2017, possibly under older ART regimens.

Germline V gives CDR1 SGHTA, CDR2 FQGNSA. The CDR3 is 17 residues long. J gave up 3 bases and V 3 bases, and 4 bases lay outside the gene matches. The clonotype was recovered from a man aged 45 to 65 with HIV. Specimen: unsorted PBMCs, collected 2.9 years after starting antiretroviral therapy. This chain uses TRBV7-2 with TRBJ2-3, with TRBD2 identical over 15 bases. The CDR3 nucleotides read TGTGCCAGCAGCTTCCGGACTAGCGGGGGGGCGACAGATACGCAGTATTTT. The encoded protein is CASSFRTSGGATDTQYF.